One T cell receptor (beta chain) is described in this entry. Investigators reverse transcribed all isolated RNA, so they sequenced expressed TCRB transcripts. Method: immunoSEQ multiplex PCR; TCRdb's copy keeps in-frame clones and lacks some. Among around 430,000 clones listed, around 28% were seen once. These data belong to a study of beta chain features in type 1 diabetes. Trimming removed 8 bases at V and 3 bases at J, with 19 bases between. The CDR3 is 14 amino acids. Germline CDR1 is GTSNPN and CDR2 is SVGIG (reference sequence). The sequence was collected from a man younger than 35 in good health. Sequencing input: naive CD4+ T cells from blood. V usage is TRBV30 and J usage is TRBJ1-1; no reliable D call. The DNA of the CDR3 is TGTGCCACGAGACGCCGGGCGCTGGACACTGAAGCTTTCTTT. Protein: CATRRRALDTEAFF.